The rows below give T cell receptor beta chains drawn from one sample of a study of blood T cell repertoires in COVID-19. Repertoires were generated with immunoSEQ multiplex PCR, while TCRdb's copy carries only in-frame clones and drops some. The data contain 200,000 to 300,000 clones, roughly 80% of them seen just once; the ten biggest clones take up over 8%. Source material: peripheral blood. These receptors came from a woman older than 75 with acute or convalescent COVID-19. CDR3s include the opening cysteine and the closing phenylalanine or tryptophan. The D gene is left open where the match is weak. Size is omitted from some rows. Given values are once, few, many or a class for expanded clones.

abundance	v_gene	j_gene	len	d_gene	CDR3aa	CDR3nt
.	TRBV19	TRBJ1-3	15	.	CASSIQGSGGNTIYF	TGTGCCAGTAGTATTCAGGGATCGGGCGGAAACACCATATATTTT
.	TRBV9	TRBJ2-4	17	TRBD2	CASSAGLAGLHKNIQYF	TGTGCCAGCAGCGCGGGACTAGCGGGCCTCCACAAAAACATTCAGTACTTC
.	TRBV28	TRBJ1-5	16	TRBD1	CASSTPTGGRNQPQHF	TGTGCCAGCAGTACCCCGACAGGGGGCCGCAATCAGCCCCAGCATTTT
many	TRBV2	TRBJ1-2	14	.	CASSEEIGGYGYTF	TGTGCCAGCAGTGAGGAAATAGGGGGCTATGGCTACACCTTC
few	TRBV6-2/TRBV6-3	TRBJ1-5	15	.	CASSYVQNLGQPQHF	TGTGCCAGCAGTTACGTACAGAACCTCGGTCAGCCCCAGCATTTT
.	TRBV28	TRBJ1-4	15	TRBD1	CASSPGGTANEKLFF	TGTGCCAGCAGTCCAGGGGGGACGGCTAATGAAAAACTGTTTTTT
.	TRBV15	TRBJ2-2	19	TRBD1	CATSTGFFVTGVNTGELFF	TGTGCCACCAGCACGGGTTTCTTTGTTACAGGGGTGAACACCGGGGAGCTGTTTTTT
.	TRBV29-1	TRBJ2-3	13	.	CSVIVQGTDTQYF	TGCAGCGTGATAGTACAGGGAACAGATACGCAGTATTTT
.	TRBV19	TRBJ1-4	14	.	CASSMRNRVGKLFF	TGTGCCAGTAGTATGCGGAACAGGGTGGGAAAACTGTTTTTT
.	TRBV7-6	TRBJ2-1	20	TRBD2	CASSSGPSGGASGSYNEQFF	TGTGCCAGCAGCTCCGGGCCTAGCGGGGGGGCCTCGGGGTCCTACAATGAGCAGTTCTTC
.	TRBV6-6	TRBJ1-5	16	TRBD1	CASSGDPGQGRQPQHF	TGTGCCAGCAGTGGCGACCCGGGACAGGGAAGACAGCCCCAGCATTTT